This T cell receptor (beta chain) derives from a study of blood T cell repertoires in COVID-19 (dated by TCRdb to the early 2020s). Study-wide context: Collaborator samples came from the United States, Italy and Spain and covered acute and convalescent phases of COVID-19. The sample metadata nearly always contained a de-identified subject ID, COVID-19 status, age in years and sex. Samples were obtained from the ongoing ImmuneRACE study (first 160 participants) and from some 1,300 subjects provided by 6 global collaborators. Where HLA class I and class II types were available, the types were taken from metadata supplied by the sample provider, not from assay-based typing. The repertoires were released in a freely available public database intended as a resource for research on the immune response to SARS-CoV-2. Subjects who had been exposed to COVID-19, were actively infected with it, or had recovered from it provided the deeply sampled blood TCRbeta repertoires that made up the dataset. The prospective study material was composed of cDNA or gDNA derived from T cells, B-cell-depleted T cells, or PBMCs.

Study-wide findings and limitations: How much clinical and demographic metadata was included differed by source and by participant, and the metadata was provided uncurated.

The CDR3 covers 13 residues, taking in both the cysteine and the phenylalanine. The DNA shown is the 39-base CDR3, in frame from base 1. Trimming removed 5 bases from V and 2 bases from J, leaving 10 bases between the germline ends. For this clone: Its antigen is still unknown. No base-level quality is on record; no much larger clone is a single base apart.

Another Seattle source contributed samples from volunteer blood donors who had recovered from COVID-19. Collaborating institutions collected whole blood in K2EDTA tubes following their own protocols. Collaborator samples were shipped for TCRbeta analysis as frozen whole blood, isolated PBMCs, or DNA extracted from either sample type. The immunoSEQ Assay, a bias-controlled multiplex PCR, was used to amplify TCRbeta CDR3 regions from genomic DNA. From the authors' description of their analysis: The number of nucleated cells in each sample was estimated from the amplification of reference gene primers within the assay. To quantify the absolute abundance of each unique TCRbeta CDR3 rearrangement, sequence reads were collapsed and filtered. For each sample, productive Simpson clonality was calculated as the square root of Simpson's diversity index over productive rearrangements. Entries here come from immuneACCESS through TCRdb and include only in-frame sequences with V and J called. Some clones fail to appear in such tables; in the studies checked, an unresolved V gene covers under half of the shortfall, and the cause of the remainder is unknown. V, J and clone size were drawn from that table, and D and trimming were deduced from the DNA. The sample table lists 200,000 or so clones, 85% of them with a count of one. The ten top clones hold under 3.5% of the sample.

Recombination connected TRBV12-3 or TRBV12-4 to TRBJ2-7, and perhaps TRBD1 as D gene, on 5 matching bases. Sequencing used peripheral blood. This TCR was sampled from a man aged 45 to 65 who had recovered from COVID-19. CDR3 protein: CASSQDRTYEQYF. The DNA sequence follows: TGTGCCAGCAGTCAAGACAGAACCTACGAGCAGTACTTC.